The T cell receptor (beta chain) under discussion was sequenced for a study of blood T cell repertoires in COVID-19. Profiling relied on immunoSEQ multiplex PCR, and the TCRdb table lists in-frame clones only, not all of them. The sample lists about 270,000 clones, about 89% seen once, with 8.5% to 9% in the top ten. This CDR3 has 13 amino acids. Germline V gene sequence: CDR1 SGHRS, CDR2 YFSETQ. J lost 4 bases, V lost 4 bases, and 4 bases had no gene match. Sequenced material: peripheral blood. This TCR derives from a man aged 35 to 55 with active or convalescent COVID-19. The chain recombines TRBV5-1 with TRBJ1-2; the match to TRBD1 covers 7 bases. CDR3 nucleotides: TGCGCCAGCAGCGTGGGACAGCCCTATGGCTACACCTTC. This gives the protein CASSVGQPYGYTF.